Ten or more counts support the clone carrying this TCR beta chain. Its antigen is unidentified. This beta chain came through as a stray read in a library set up for alpha chains, and its size says little. TCRdb fed the 5' RACE reads into MiXCR, producing one record per CDR3 protein. The sample lists about 14,000 distinct CDR3 sequences, 4.7% seen once, with 18% in the top ten. The entry originates in a study of spatial heterogeneity in lung cancer. As for the study in general: Detected sequences consistently included more beta-chain ones than alpha-chain ones. From matched bulk RNA-seq came a T cell module score, which showed a strong correlation with TCR transcript counts in tumor regions. Averaged across combinations, each unique TCR and UMI pairing appeared more than ten times in raw reads, which were uncorrected.

The time point was: sample taken at primary tumor resection. From tumor, nontumor lung or frozen PBMC, whole RNA was taken unsorted for sequencing. Whole-study findings and limits: Expanded alpha and beta TCR counts within tumors tracked tumor mutation counts.

The specimen was lung tumor tissue, collected at surgery. The TCR sequence derives from a female donor with early-stage non-small cell lung cancer.

The CDR3: CASSVAERYGYTF. In DNA, the CDR3 is TGTGCCAGCAGCGTAGCTGAACGCTATGGCTACACCTTC. This sequence joins TRBV9 and TRBJ1-2; D not certain. Germline V gene lookup returns CDR1 SGDLS and CDR2 YYNGEE. V was pared by 0 bases and J by 4 bases, with 7 bases between. The CDR3 has 13 amino acids.